This is a list of T cell receptor beta chains from one sample in a study of blood T cell repertoires in COVID-19. Profiling relied on immunoSEQ multiplex PCR, and the TCRdb table lists in-frame clones only, not all of them. The table lists more than 95,000 clones, about 91% of them singletons, with 5% to 6.5% in the top ten. The sample taken for sequencing was peripheral blood. The receptors were sampled from a human donor in a cohort sampled during active COVID-19. CDR3s include the opening cysteine and the closing phenylalanine or tryptophan. The D gene is left open where the match is weak. A clone size is listed for some rows: how often the clone was seen (once, few, many), or a class if it is expanded.

abundance: NA; d_gene: TRBD1; j_gene: TRBJ1-2; v_gene: TRBV10-3; CDR3nt: TGTGCCATCAGTACGGACAGGGGAGGCTATGGCTACACCTTC; CDR3aa: CAISTDRGGYGYTF
abundance: NA; d_gene: TRBD1; j_gene: TRBJ1-2; v_gene: TRBV6-2/TRBV6-3; CDR3nt: TGTGCCAGCAGCCACGACCCCTTAACAGGGGATGGCTACACCTTC; CDR3aa: CASSHDPLTGDGYTF
abundance: NA; d_gene: NA; j_gene: TRBJ2-6; v_gene: TRBV9; CDR3nt: TGTGCCAGCAGTTGGCGAGGCAGAGGGGGCTCTGGGGCCAACGTCCTGACTTTC; CDR3aa: CASSWRGRGGSGANVLTF
abundance: NA; d_gene: NA; j_gene: TRBJ2-3; v_gene: TRBV27; CDR3nt: TGTGCCAGCAGTCCCTTCCAAGCGGCATACACAGATACGCAGTATTTT; CDR3aa: CASSPFQAAYTDTQYF
abundance: NA; d_gene: NA; j_gene: TRBJ2-5; v_gene: TRBV5-5; CDR3nt: TGTGCCAGCAGCTTGGACCCGGGAACAGAGACCCAGTACTTC; CDR3aa: CASSLDPGTETQYF
abundance: NA; d_gene: TRBD2; j_gene: TRBJ2-2; v_gene: TRBV7-2; CDR3nt: TGTGCCAGCAGCTCCCGAACGGGACTAGCGGGAAGGGAGCTGTTTTTT; CDR3aa: CASSSRTGLAGRELFF
abundance: NA; d_gene: TRBD2; j_gene: TRBJ2-7; v_gene: TRBV19; CDR3nt: TGTGCCAGTAGTTGGATGACCGCTGGGGGGGGCGAGCAGTACTTC; CDR3aa: CASSWMTAGGGEQYF
abundance: NA; d_gene: TRBD1; j_gene: TRBJ2-1; v_gene: TRBV6-1; CDR3nt: TGTGCCAGCAGTGATTGGACAGGCGACTACTACAATGAGCAGTTCTTC; CDR3aa: CASSDWTGDYYNEQFF
abundance: NA; d_gene: TRBD2; j_gene: TRBJ2-1; v_gene: TRBV3-1/TRBV3-2; CDR3nt: TGTGCCAGCAGTACCCCCGGGACTAGCGGCCTAAATGAGCAGTTCTTC; CDR3aa: CASSTPGTSGLNEQFF
abundance: few; d_gene: TRBD1; j_gene: TRBJ2-3; v_gene: TRBV7-8; CDR3nt: TGTGCCAGCAGACGAGACAGGGCAGCTGGAGATACGCAGTATTTT; CDR3aa: CASRRDRAAGDTQYF
abundance: NA; d_gene: TRBD1; j_gene: TRBJ2-3; v_gene: TRBV6-5; CDR3nt: TGTGCCAGCAGTTACTCCGGGACAGGCTCAGATACGCAGTATTTT; CDR3aa: CASSYSGTGSDTQYF
abundance: NA; d_gene: NA; j_gene: TRBJ2-1; v_gene: TRBV7-9; CDR3nt: TGTGCCAGCAGCCTCTCCCTCAATGAGCAGTTCTTC; CDR3aa: CASSLSLNEQFF
abundance: few; d_gene: NA; j_gene: TRBJ2-4; v_gene: TRBV28; CDR3nt: TGTGCCAGCAGACCCATAACAGGGTATCAGTACTTC; CDR3aa: CASRPITGYQYF
abundance: NA; d_gene: TRBD2; j_gene: TRBJ2-3; v_gene: TRBV6-4; CDR3nt: TGTGCCAGCAGTGACACGACTAGCGGGGGCACAGATACGCAGTATTTT; CDR3aa: CASSDTTSGGTDTQYF
abundance: NA; d_gene: NA; j_gene: TRBJ2-7; v_gene: TRBV3-1/TRBV3-2; CDR3nt: TGTGCCAGCAGCCATTGGCGGCAGGGGTCCTACGAGCAGTACTTC; CDR3aa: CASSHWRQGSYEQYF
abundance: NA; d_gene: TRBD1; j_gene: TRBJ2-1; v_gene: TRBV5-8; CDR3nt: TGTGCCAGCGGGACAGGGATACCCTACAATGAGCAGTTCTTC; CDR3aa: CASGTGIPYNEQFF
abundance: NA; d_gene: TRBD2; j_gene: TRBJ2-7; v_gene: TRBV7-3; CDR3nt: TGTGCCAGCAGCTCCTCGGGGGGTGATGCCTACGAGCAGTACTTC; CDR3aa: CASSSSGGDAYEQYF
abundance: NA; d_gene: TRBD1; j_gene: TRBJ1-5; v_gene: TRBV18; CDR3nt: TGTGCCAGTTCTCGACAGGGGGAGAGCAATCAGCCCCAGCATTTT; CDR3aa: CASSRQGESNQPQHF
abundance: once; d_gene: TRBD1; j_gene: TRBJ2-6; v_gene: TRBV5-4; CDR3nt: TGTGCCAGCCGGGACAGTACCTCTGGGGCCAACGTCCTGACTTTC; CDR3aa: CASRDSTSGANVLTF
abundance: NA; d_gene: NA; j_gene: TRBJ1-5; v_gene: TRBV28; CDR3nt: TGTGCCAGCAGTCCCCCTCAGGGAAATCAGCCCCAGCATTTT; CDR3aa: CASSPPQGNQPQHF
abundance: once; d_gene: TRBD1; j_gene: TRBJ2-1; v_gene: TRBV4-3; CDR3nt: TGCGCCAGCAGCCAAGATCTAGACAGGGAGTTCTACAATGAGCAGTTCTTC; CDR3aa: CASSQDLDREFYNEQFF
abundance: NA; d_gene: NA; j_gene: TRBJ2-6; v_gene: TRBV9; CDR3nt: TGTGCCAGCTCACGCCTCCAACTACCTGGGGCCAACGTCCTGACTTTC; CDR3aa: CASSRLQLPGANVLTF
abundance: NA; d_gene: TRBD1; j_gene: TRBJ1-4; v_gene: TRBV3-1/TRBV3-2; CDR3nt: TGTGCCAGCAGCCGTGGACAGGGTTCATTTCTGGGTGAAAAACTGTTTTTT; CDR3aa: CASSRGQGSFLGEKLFF
abundance: NA; d_gene: NA; j_gene: TRBJ1-1; v_gene: TRBV6-2/TRBV6-3; CDR3nt: TGTGCCAGCAGCGTTACAGGGAACACTGAAGCTTTCTTT; CDR3aa: CASSVTGNTEAFF
abundance: NA; d_gene: NA; j_gene: TRBJ2-1; v_gene: TRBV30; CDR3nt: TGTGCCTGGCAAGGGAGGAGCTCCTACAATAAGCAGTTCTTC; CDR3aa: CAWQGRSSYNKQFF